The source of this T cell receptor (beta chain) is a study of TIL therapy for anti-PD-1-resistant metastatic lung cancer. Study context: Half of patients were current or former smokers. General observations from the study: The baseline peripheral repertoire was partially replaced by infused TIL clonotypes that later decayed.

A remark on this clone: Its antigen remains unknown.

This was the immunoSEQ v3 assay. TCRdb keeps only in-frame clones here, not all; method: immunoSEQ multiplex PCR. This sample has about 60,000 clones, with around 69% found just once. Time point noted: pre-treatment sample, taken before nivolumab and TIL therapy. The receptor comes from a person aged 25-79 years with non-small cell lung cancer. This specimen was blood, taken at baseline.

CDR3 residues: CASSLVGSGPDTQYF. CDR3 coding DNA: TGTGCCAGCAGCTTAGTGGGATCGGGCCCAGATACGCAGTATTTT. The chain is built from TRBV11-3 and TRBJ2-3; D not certain. The germline V and J ends were trimmed by 1 base and 4 bases, with 12 bases remaining between them. From germline, CDR1 is SGHNT and CDR2 YENEEA. This CDR3 spans 15 amino acids.